This TCR beta chain emerged from a study of STAT5B mutations in CD4+ large granular lymphocyte leukemia. This CDR3 contains 15 residues. Germline V gives CDR1 SGHNT, CDR2 YYREEE (reference sequence). Unmatched junction bases numbered 7, after V lost 3 bases and J lost 7 bases. Healthy controls were blood donor buffy coats. To note about this clone: The target antigen is unknown.

Study-wide results and limits: TRBV06-family usage was enriched in top patient clones (8/27) versus controls (2/35). Patient CD4-sorted repertoires stayed more clonal than healthy ones after leukemic-clone removal.

The repertoire was sequenced with immunoSEQ multiplex PCR; TCRdb's copy has only in-frame clones and lacks some. The sample has tens of thousands of clones; around 67% are singletons. The chain links TRBV5-4 to TRBJ1-6, with 7 nucleotides matching TRBD1. The TCR was taken from a human donor in good health. Material for sequencing was CD4+ T cells from blood buffy coats. The CDR3, as DNA: TGTGCCAGCAGCTCCCCAGGGGGTGACAATTCACCCCTCCACTTT. It encodes CASSSPGGDNSPLHF.